This T cell receptor (beta chain) was sequenced in a study of cytomegalovirus exposure and HLA in healthy donors. Overall study results and limits: Later analysis showed TCR association rates varying by HLA locus, highest for DRB1 and lowest for HLA-C. CMV serostatus alone was available as immune exposure information.

Remarks on this clone: Antigen specificity is unknown.

The CDR3 sequence is 14 residues long. V shed 6 bases and J shed 4 bases, with 16 bases lying between them. The V gene's germline CDR1 is MNHEY and CDR2 SMNVEV (reference sequence). A multiplex PCR was run with 60 Vbeta primers and 13 Jbeta primers. Method: immunoSEQ multiplex PCR; TCRdb's copy keeps in-frame clones and lacks some. The sample lists more than 95,000 clones; around three quarters were seen once. Sequences were obtained from PBMCs. This clonotype originated in a man aged 35-49 years in good health and CMV-seronegative. The genes are TRBV27 and TRBJ2-7, with a tentative D call TRBD1 (6 bases). This CDR3 reads CASSRGQRHYEQYF. The CDR3 DNA is TGTGCCAGCAGCCGTGGACAGCGACATTACGAGCAGTACTTC.